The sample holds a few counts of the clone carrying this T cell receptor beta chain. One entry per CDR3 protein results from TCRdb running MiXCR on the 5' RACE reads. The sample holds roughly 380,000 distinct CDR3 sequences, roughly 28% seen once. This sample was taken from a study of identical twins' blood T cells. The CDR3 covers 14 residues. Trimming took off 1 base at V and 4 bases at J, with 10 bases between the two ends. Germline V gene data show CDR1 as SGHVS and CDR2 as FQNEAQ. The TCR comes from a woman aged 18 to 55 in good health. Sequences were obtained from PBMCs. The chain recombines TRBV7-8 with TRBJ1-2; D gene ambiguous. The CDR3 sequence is CASSLGPSFYGYTF. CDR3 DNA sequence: TGTGCCAGCAGCTTAGGTCCGTCGTTCTATGGCTACACCTTC.